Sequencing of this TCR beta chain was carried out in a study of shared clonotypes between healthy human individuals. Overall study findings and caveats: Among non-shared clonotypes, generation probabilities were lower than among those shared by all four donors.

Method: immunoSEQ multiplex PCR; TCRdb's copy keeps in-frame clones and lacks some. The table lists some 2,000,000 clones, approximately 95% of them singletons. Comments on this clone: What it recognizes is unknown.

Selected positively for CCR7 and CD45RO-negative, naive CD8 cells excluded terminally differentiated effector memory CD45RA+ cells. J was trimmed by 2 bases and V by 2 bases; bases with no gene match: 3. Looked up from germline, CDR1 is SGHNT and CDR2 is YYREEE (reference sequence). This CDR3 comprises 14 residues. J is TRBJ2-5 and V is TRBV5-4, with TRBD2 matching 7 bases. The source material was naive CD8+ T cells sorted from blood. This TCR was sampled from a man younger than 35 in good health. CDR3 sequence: CASSLYGGQETQYF. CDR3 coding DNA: TGTGCCAGCAGCTTATACGGGGGGCAAGAGACCCAGTACTTC.